This passage covers 18 T cell receptor beta chains from one sample sequenced in a study of Graves' ophthalmopathy and Graves' hyperthyroidism. The authors amplified TCR beta CDR3 regions, and they did so from RNA transcripts for repertoire sequencing. The authors performed first-round RT-PCR with HTBI primers and then a second-round multiplex PCR. TCRdb fed the multiplex PCR reads into MiXCR, producing one record per CDR3 protein. The sample lists 300,000 to 400,000 distinct CDR3 sequences, 15% to 20% occurring once. The material sequenced was peripheral blood. The receptor set was obtained from an adult man with Graves' ophthalmopathy.

This clonotype was counted at least ten times. V gene TRBV7-9 combines with J gene TRBJ2-5; D is uncertain. CDR3 length equals 13 residues. Between the trimmed V and J ends, which lost 1 base and 1 base, there was a span of 4 bases. The germline V gene has CDR1 SEHNR and CDR2 FQNEAQ (reference sequence). DNA of the CDR3: TGTGCCAGCAGCTTAGACAGCCAAGAGACCCAGTACTTC. Translated, it gives CASSLDSQETQYF.

At least ten counts were recorded for this clonotype. The rearrangement links TRBV4-1 to TRBJ2-5; D is possibly TRBD1 (5 bases). The CDR3 runs 14 residues. Germline V gene data show CDR1 as MGHRA and CDR2 as YSYEKL. The V gene lost 1 base and the J gene lost 5 bases, with 11 bases spanning the gap. DNA for the CDR3: TGCGCCAGCAGCCAAGTGGCAGGGCGGGAGACCCAGTACTTC. It is translated as CASSQVAGRETQYF.

For this clonotype: This clone may be a read error of a much larger clone one base away. Given the absence of the conserved phenylalanine or tryptophan at the CDR3 end, a read error is likely. The CDR3, as DNA: TGTGCCAGCAGTTTAAAGGGGGGGAGGAATCAGCCCCAGCATATT. Translation: CASSLKGGRNQPQHI. V gene TRBV27 combines with J gene TRBJ1-5; D might be TRBD1 (6 bases). Deletions cut 2 bases from V and 4 bases from J, with 12 bases between. Germline CDR1 is MNHEY and CDR2 is SMNVEV (reference sequence). CDR3 size: 15 residues.

In its sample, this clonotype was seen many times. The chain combines TRBV12-3 or TRBV12-4 with TRBJ1-2, with D perhaps TRBD1 (6 bases). Trimming took off 3 bases at V and 5 bases at J, with 7 bases between the two ends. CDR3 length: 12 residues. CDR3 residues: CASSFGQYGYTF. As DNA, the CDR3 is TGTGCCAGCAGTTTCGGACAGTATGGCTACACCTTC.

Many counts were recorded for this clonotype. The chain couples TRBV20-1 to TRBJ2-4; D is perhaps TRBD2 (6 bases). The germline V gene encodes CDR1 DFQATT and CDR2 SNEGSKA (reference sequence). CDR3 size: 14 residues. Between the trimmed V and J ends, which lost 7 bases and 0 bases, there was a span of 13 bases. The CDR3 sequence is CSVTKAGAKNIQYF. The CDR3 nucleotides are TGCAGTGTTACGAAAGCGGGAGCCAAAAACATTCAGTACTTC.

The gene calls are TRBV6-5 and TRBJ2-7; D gene unclear. In germline, CDR1 is MNHEY, CDR2 SVGAGI. This CDR3 comprises 15 residues. The V and J ends lost 2 bases and 2 bases respectively, with 13 bases between them. The CDR3: CASSYHTAPAYEQYF. The DNA for the CDR3 is TGTGCCAGCAGTTACCATACAGCTCCCGCCTACGAGCAGTACTTC.

There are many counts of this clonotype. The chain employs TRBV20-1 and TRBJ1-1, with D tentatively TRBD1 (5 bases). V was pared by 3 bases and J by 5 bases, with 16 bases between. This CDR3 is built from 14 residues. Germline CDR1 DFQATT, CDR2 SNEGSKA (reference sequence). CDR3 sequence reads: CSARALGGWTEAFF. In DNA form, the CDR3 reads TGCAGTGCTAGGGCATTGGGGGGATGGACTGAAGCTTTCTTT.

The V gene is TRBV19, the J gene TRBJ1-1, with 8 bases fitting TRBD1. The J segment lost 6 bases and the V segment lost 3 bases, leaving 3 bases of the junction unmatched. This CDR3 contains 13 residues. The germline CDR1 and CDR2 sequences are LNHDA and SQIVND (reference sequence). CDR3 sequence reads: CASSIIRGPEAFF. CDR3 nucleotides: TGTGCCAGTAGTATCATCAGGGGGCCTGAAGCTTTCTTT.

This clonotype was recorded many times. This rearrangement joins TRBV30 to TRBJ2-2, with 9 bases that match TRBD1. This CDR3 is 13 amino acids long. The J segment lost 4 bases and the V segment lost 5 bases, leaving 2 bases of the junction unmatched. The V gene's germline CDR1 is GTSNPN and CDR2 SVGIG (reference sequence). The CDR3 is CAWGTGSTGELFF. Here the CDR3 DNA reads TGTGCCTGGGGGACAGGGTCCACCGGGGAGCTGTTTTTT.

This clonotype was seen repeatedly, ten times or more. This chain's CDR3 is CASSLPVDEQYF. The CDR3 DNA follows: TGTGCCAGCAGCTTACCAGTTGACGAGCAGTACTTC. The rearrangement uses TRBV7-2 and TRBJ2-7, with no clear D. V was cut by 2 bases and J by 5 bases, with 7 bases left in between. The CDR3 totals 12 residues. Germline V CDR1 and CDR2: SGHTA, FQGNSA.

This clonotype has at least ten counts. The rearrangement links TRBV29-1 to TRBJ2-5, with 12 positions matching TRBD2. CDR1 SQVTM and CDR2 ANQGSEA come from the germline V gene. This CDR3 spans 15 amino acids. With V trimmed by 6 bases and J by 2 bases, 7 bases remained unmatched. The CDR3: CSVLSSGGVQETQYF. Written as DNA, the CDR3 is TGCAGCGTCCTCTCTAGCGGGGGGGTACAAGAGACCCAGTACTTC.

The table lists this clonotype with many counts. This rearrangement joins TRBV30 to TRBJ1-1; 9 nucleotides align to TRBD1. The CDR3 is made up of 14 amino acids. The J segment lost 6 bases and the V segment lost 2 bases, leaving 7 bases of the junction unmatched. The V gene's germline CDR1 is GTSNPN and CDR2 SVGIG (reference sequence). CDR3 residues: CAWSKGQGLPEAFF. The CDR3 nucleotides are TGTGCCTGGAGTAAAGGACAGGGGTTGCCTGAAGCTTTCTTT.

This clonotype was seen at least ten times. This chain joins TRBV6-2 or TRBV6-3 and TRBJ1-1; D remains ambiguous. Germline V gives CDR1 MNHEY, CDR2 SVGEGT. V shed 10 bases and J shed 1 base, with 10 bases lying between them. The CDR3 is made up of 12 amino acids. CDR3 region: CATRRANTEAFF. The CDR3 nucleotides are TGTGCCACCCGGCGAGCGAACACTGAAGCTTTCTTT.

Comments on this clonotype: Germline and junction disagree at one end, which may indicate a read error. The chain joins TRBV5-1 to TRBJ2-4; the match to TRBD2 covers 15 bases. Germline assignment: CDR1 SGHRS and CDR2 YFSETQ. The CDR3 spans 18 residues. This CDR3 is CASSTGLAGGRARNIQYF. CDR3 nucleotides: TGCGCCAGCAGCACGGGACTAGCGGGGGGTCGAGCCAGAAACATTCAGTACTTC.

This clonotype was found many times. The rearrangement uses TRBV7-2 and TRBJ1-2; D possibly corresponds to TRBD1 (6 bases). From germline, CDR1 is SGHTA and CDR2 FQGNSA. Trimming pared 5 bases from V and 5 bases from J, leaving 18 bases between. There are 15 residues in the CDR3. The CDR3 reads CASSPSPQGIYGYTF. For the CDR3, the DNA is TGTGCCAGCAGCCCTAGCCCCCAGGGGATTTATGGCTACACCTTC.

This clonotype was seen ten or more times. The chain links TRBV6-1 to TRBJ1-2; D gene uncertain. The germline gives CDR1 MNHNS, CDR2 SASEGT. V shed 2 bases and J shed 7 bases, with 8 bases lying between them. The CDR3 runs 12 residues. CDR3 protein: CASSERAFGYTF. The CDR3 nucleotides read TGTGCCAGCAGTGAACGTGCCTTTGGCTACACCTTC.

This clonotype was picked up many times. This chain joins TRBV5-1 and TRBJ1-1; D unresolved. CDR3 length: 16 residues. The V end lost 0 bases, the J end lost 0 bases, and 12 bases lay between the germline ends. Germline CDR1 and CDR2: SGHRS and YFSETQ. CDR3 coding DNA: TGCGCCAGCAGCTTGGCCGGGCAGCTCATGAACACTGAAGCTTTCTTT. Protein product: CASSLAGQLMNTEAFF.

In this sample, this clonotype turned up many times. The chain uses TRBV5-8 and TRBJ1-6; D gene unclear. V was trimmed by 4 bases and J by 4 bases, leaving 9 bases between them. Germline V gene sequence: CDR1 SGHTS, CDR2 YDEGEE. CDR3 length: 14 amino acids. The CDR3 DNA sequence: TGTGCCAGCAGCCAAGACGTTTATAATTCACCCCTCCACTTT. It encodes CASSQDVYNSPLHF.